These T cell receptor beta chains were read from a single sample in a study of OX40 agonist ivuxolimab in advanced cancers. Clones were read by immunoSEQ multiplex PCR, and TCRdb kept only the in-frame ones, dropping some. This table holds 50,000 to 70,000 clones, roughly 85% found once. The sample here was CD4+ or CD8+ T cells sorted from blood, taken in a trial of the OX40 agonist ivuxolimab. All receptors derive from an adult with an advanced solid tumor such as melanoma, head and neck, liver or kidney cancer. Each CDR3 is given with its conserved first and last residue. D genes are given only for firm matches. Size tells how often a clone was seen (once, few, many) or the class of an expanded clone, and some rows leave it out.

>.|.|TRBV5-4|TRBJ1-1
TGTGCCAGCAGACCGGGATTGGGGGGGGAGGGCACTGAAGCTTTCTTT
CASRPGLGGEGTEAFF
>.|.|TRBV13|TRBJ2-3
TGTGCCAGCATCCGACGTCGAGGAGATACGCAGTATTTT
CASIRRRGDTQYF
>.|.|TRBV29-1|TRBJ1-1
TGCAGCGTTGAAGATGGGGCGGAAGCTTTCTTT
CSVEDGAEAFF
>.|.|TRBV23-1|TRBJ1-5
TGCGCCAGCAGTCAATCTATAAGGGGATTCGTGTGGAATCAGCCCCAGCATTTT
CASSQSIRGFVWNQPQHF
>.|.|TRBV30|TRBJ1-5
TGTGCCTGGAGTCCGAAACCAAACCAGCCCCAGCATTTT
CAWSPKPNQPQHF
>.|.|TRBV4-1|TRBJ2-7
TGCGCCAGCAGCCAAGATTCTTTGGCAGGGAGGTCCTACGAGCAGTACTTC
CASSQDSLAGRSYEQYF
>.|.|TRBV7-2|TRBJ1-1
TGTGCCAGCAGGTTAACAGACATGAACACTGAAGCTTTCTTT
CASRLTDMNTEAFF
>TRBD1|.|TRBV28|TRBJ1-4
TGTGCCAGCACCCTTGGGACAGCTGAAAAACTGTTTTTT
CASTLGTAEKLFF
>TRBD2|.|TRBV5-1|TRBJ2-1
TGCGCCAGCAGGACTAGCGGGAGGGTAAGGGATGAGCAGTTCTTC
CASRTSGRVRDEQFF
>.|.|TRBV2|TRBJ1-5
TGTGCCAGCAGCGTCACCCAGGGAAATCAGCCCCAGCATTTT
CASSVTQGNQPQHF
>TRBD1|.|TRBV18|TRBJ2-7
TGTGCCAGCTCACCGTCCAGGGGGAATACCTACGAGCAGTACTTC
CASSPSRGNTYEQYF
>.|.|TRBV30|TRBJ2-7
TGTGCCTGGAGTCAAGGAGGCGAGCAGTACTTC
CAWSQGGEQYF
>.|.|TRBV7-2|TRBJ1-2
TGTGCCAGCAGTACCAGGGGCCCCTTCTATGGCTACACCTTC
CASSTRGPFYGYTF
>TRBD1|.|TRBV5-1|TRBJ2-2
TGCGCCAGCGGCGGGACAGGGGGCACCGGGGAGCTGTTTTTT
CASGGTGGTGELFF
>TRBD1|.|TRBV5-4|TRBJ2-3
TGTGCCAGCAGCCCAACAGGGGATGTTACAGATACGCAGTATTTT
CASSPTGDVTDTQYF
>.|.|TRBV5-1|TRBJ2-3
TGCGCCAGCAGGGGACCGTACACAGATACGCAGTATTTT
CASRGPYTDTQYF
>TRBD1|.|TRBV28|TRBJ1-4
TGTGCCAGCATTGGCGGGACAGTTAATGAAAAACTGTTTTTT
CASIGGTVNEKLFF
>TRBD1|.|TRBV12-5|TRBJ1-3
TGTGCTAGTGGCCGCAACAGGGGCCTGTCTGGAAACACCATATATTTT
CASGRNRGLSGNTIYF
>TRBD2|.|TRBV11-2|TRBJ2-1
TGTGCCAGCAGCATTACTAGCGGGGGGAGCAATGAGCAGTTCTTC
CASSITSGGSNEQFF
>.|.|TRBV11-2|TRBJ1-3
TGTGCCAGCAGCTGGCAGGGTGACACCATATATTTT
CASSWQGDTIYF
>.|.|TRBV19|TRBJ1-5
TGTGCCAGTAGTATATGGAATCGCAATCAGCCCCAGCATTTT
CASSIWNRNQPQHF
>.|.|TRBV28|TRBJ2-7
TGTGCCAGCAGTTCCCCACAGGGCGGGAAGAACGAGCAGTACTTC
CASSSPQGGKNEQYF
>.|.|TRBV30|TRBJ1-2
TGTGCCTGGAGGCGGGACGCTGCTAACTATGGCTACACCTTC
CAWRRDAANYGYTF
>.|few|TRBV27|TRBJ1-2
TGTGCCAGCAGTAGGTCCCCGGACAGCAGAGGAGGCTACACCTTC
CASSRSPDSRGGYTF
>.|.|TRBV10-3|TRBJ2-2
TGTGCCATCAGTGAGATGGATATAGGCACCGGGGAGCTGTTTTTT
CAISEMDIGTGELFF
>.|.|TRBV5-1|TRBJ1-2
TGCGCCAGCACCTTGGAGGACACCCGCTATGGCTACACCTTC
CASTLEDTRYGYTF
>.|.|TRBV9|TRBJ2-2
TGTGCCAGCAGTCCCACGTGGACCGGGGAGCTGTTTTTT
CASSPTWTGELFF
>.|.|TRBV29-1|TRBJ1-4
TGCAGCGTTGCTCTGGCAGTTAATGAAAAACTGTTTTTT
CSVALAVNEKLFF
>TRBD1|.|TRBV6-6|TRBJ1-4
TGTGCCAGCAGTTACTTCGGGCAGGGGGGTGAAAAACTGTTTTTT
CASSYFGQGGEKLFF
>TRBD1|.|TRBV19|TRBJ2-2
TGTGCCACGATTGACAGGGGCAACACCGGGGAGCTGTTTTTT
CATIDRGNTGELFF
>TRBD1|.|TRBV18|TRBJ2-7
TGTGCCAGCTCACCAATACAGGGGGCGCGTGAGCAGTACTTC
CASSPIQGAREQYF
>TRBD1|.|TRBV11-2|TRBJ2-5
TGTGCCAGCAGCCCGCCGCGGACAGGGGGCGGAGGGACCCAGTACTTC
CASSPPRTGGGGTQYF
>.|few|TRBV4-1|TRBJ1-5
TGCGCCAGCAGCCTCGGAGGGGGCAATCAGCCCCAGCATTTT
CASSLGGGNQPQHF
>.|.|TRBV29-1|TRBJ1-5
TGCAGCGTCGGCGGCGGCAATCAGCCCCAGCATTTT
CSVGGGNQPQHF
>.|.|TRBV7-9|TRBJ1-3
TGTGCCAGCAGCCACGACCCCCTCTCTGGAAACACCATATATTTT
CASSHDPLSGNTIYF
>.|.|TRBV19|TRBJ2-1
TGTGCCAGTAAAGGGGGGAGAGGCGCCTACAATGAGCAGTTCTTC
CASKGGRGAYNEQFF
>.|once|TRBV12-5|TRBJ2-6
TGTGCTATTGGACAGTCCTCTGGGGCCAACGTCCTGACTTTC
CAIGQSSGANVLTF
>TRBD1|.|TRBV6-1|TRBJ1-2
TGTGCCAGCAGTTTCAGGGGGCTTAATGGCTACACCTTC
CASSFRGLNGYTF
>TRBD1|.|TRBV6-5|TRBJ2-3
TGTGCCAGCAGTAGACAGGGGGGAGGCACAGATACGCAGTATTTT
CASSRQGGGTDTQYF
>TRBD1|.|TRBV30|TRBJ1-2
TGTGCCTGGAGTGCCGGGACAGGGGATGGCTACACCTTC
CAWSAGTGDGYTF
>.|few|TRBV5-6|TRBJ2-3
TGTGCCAGCACCCGAGAGTTGGGCAAAGTAGCAGATACGCAGTATTTT
CASTRELGKVADTQYF